This entry concerns a single T cell receptor (beta chain). The antigen is not known. Germline values: CDR1 LNHDA, CDR2 SQIVND (reference sequence). V lost 7 bases, J lost 7 bases, and 4 bases stayed unmatched. The CDR3 extends over 13 amino acids. PCR was performed using 60 Vbeta and 13 Jbeta primers. Here immunoSEQ multiplex PCR was the method, and the copy in TCRdb shows in-frame clones only, minus some. The repertoire has 100,000 to 150,000 clones, around 84% of them found once; the top ten carry around 3%. The data were taken from a study of cytomegalovirus exposure and HLA in healthy donors. Study-wide points: A later analysis associated 16,951 TCR beta sequences with HLA alleles at a 0.05 false discovery rate.

Sequencing used PBMCs. This sequence originates from a woman younger than 30 in good health and CMV-seropositive. The rearrangement uses TRBV19 and TRBJ2-1; 10 bases map to TRBD1. The CDR3 DNA sequence: TGTGCCAGTAATATGGGACAGGGGAATGAGCAGTTCTTC. It yields the protein CASNMGQGNEQFF.